This T cell receptor (beta chain) was documented in a study of blood T cells in healthy people across ages. Overall study context: Per two T cells, template switching captured roughly one barcoded beta molecule.

This clonotype was observed a few times. Using a J-beta primer mix together with a sample-barcoded 5' primer, a second PCR was run for about 6 to 12 cycles. TCRdb itself ran the 5' RACE reads through MiXCR, one entry per CDR3 protein. The profile covers about 1.4 million distinct CDR3 sequences, with 59% appearing a single time and 6.5% to 8.5% taken by the ten largest. The CDR3 covers 15 residues. Losses at the gene ends were 5 bases for V and 4 bases for J; bases not matched to a gene: 7. The chain is built from TRBV12-3 or TRBV12-4 and TRBJ2-3; 9 bases match TRBD2. The TCR originated in a man younger than 30 in good health. Sequenced input: blood. The CDR3 region is CASSQGLAGADTQYF. The CDR3, as DNA: TGTGCCAGCAGTCAGGGACTAGCAGGAGCAGATACGCAGTATTTT.